The next 15 T cell receptor beta chains were all read from a single sample in a study of shared clonotypes between healthy human individuals. Sequencing was performed with immunoSEQ multiplex PCR; in TCRdb, only in-frame clones are kept and a portion is missing. The sample lists about 530,000 clones, around 96% seen once, with under 0.06% in the top ten. The sample comprised naive CD4+ T cells sorted from blood. Subset meaning: CD45RA+ positively selected. These receptors all stem from a woman aged 25 to 39 in good health.

V usage is TRBV10-3 and J usage is TRBJ1-1; D not resolved. Germline V gene sequence: CDR1 ENHRY, CDR2 SYGVKD. This CDR3 spans 13 amino acids. Trimming removed 6 bases from V and 0 bases from J, with 8 bases in between. CDR3 nucleotides: TGTGCCATCAGAAGGACGGTGAACACTGAAGCTTTCTTT. This codes for CAIRRTVNTEAFF.

This clone was seen once. V and J are TRBV7-9 and TRBJ2-1, with a possible D match to TRBD2 (5 bases). The V gene's germline CDR1 is SEHNR and CDR2 FQNEAQ (reference sequence). V was shortened by 8 bases and J by 4 bases, with 18 bases between the two germline ends. The CDR3 extends over 15 amino acids. The CDR3 reads CASAPSGLQYNEQFF. CDR3 DNA sequence: TGTGCCAGCGCCCCGTCCGGACTGCAATACAATGAGCAGTTCTTC.

This clone was observed once. The rearrangement uses TRBV4-1 and TRBJ2-7; the match to TRBD2 covers 14 bases. Germline V gene data show CDR1 as MGHRA and CDR2 as YSYEKL. The CDR3 consists of 14 residues. V trimming: 4 bases; J trimming: 6 bases; junction bases outside the gene matches: 2. CDR3 sequence (DNA): TGCGCCAGCAGCCCGGGACTAGCGGGAGTCGAGCAGTACTTC. This codes for CASSPGLAGVEQYF.

This chain links TRBV28 with TRBJ2-2; TRBD2 agrees at 9 bases. Trimming removed 6 bases from V and 7 bases from J; junction bases left unmatched: 9. Looked up from germline, CDR1 is MDHEN and CDR2 is SYDVKM. The CDR3 consists of 15 residues. This CDR3 reads CASSRASGTLGELFF. The CDR3, as DNA: TGTGCCAGCAGCCGGGCTAGCGGGACTCTCGGGGAGCTGTTTTTT.

As concerns this clone: In the same sample, other DNA sequences code for this CDR3. The chain has TRBV2 and TRBJ2-7; D is unresolved. The CDR3 totals 11 residues. Germline V gives CDR1 SNHLY, CDR2 FYNNEI. The V end lost 2 bases, the J end lost 3 bases, and 2 bases lay between the germline ends. CDR3 sequence (DNA): TGTGCCAGCAGTGAATTCTACGAGCAGTACTTC. Translated: CASSEFYEQYF.

With respect to this clone: One end of the junction is discordant with germline, which a read error may explain. The chain employs TRBV5-4 and TRBJ2-7; D is possibly TRBD2 (6 bases). The CDR3 loop spans 16 amino acids. Germline values: CDR1 SGHNT, CDR2 YYREEE (reference sequence). Here the CDR3 DNA reads TGTGCCAGCAGCTTGGGTGGACTACAACCCTCCCACGAGCAGTACTTC. Protein: CASSLGGLQPSHEQYF.

J is TRBJ1-2 and V is TRBV27; D is undetermined. The CDR3 is 13 amino acids. In germline, CDR1 is MNHEY, CDR2 SMNVEV (reference sequence). Trimming took off 7 bases at V and 2 bases at J, with 11 bases between the two ends. CDR3 nucleotides: TGTGCCAGCAAGTTAAGGTCAAACTATGGCTACACCTTC. Its translation: CASKLRSNYGYTF.

The chain combines TRBV6-1 with TRBJ2-3; the D is unclear. The CDR3 loop spans 12 amino acids. V lost 6 bases and J 2 bases, leaving 6 bases between the germline ends. Germline CDR1 reads MNHNS; CDR2 reads SASEGT. The CDR3 region has the DNA TGTGCCAGCAGGACGCACACAGATACGCAGTATTTT. Translated, it gives CASRTHTDTQYF.

The count of this clone is one. Other DNA sequences within the sample encode an identical CDR3. The rearrangement joins TRBV5-1 to TRBJ2-5; no clear D gene. V lost 0 bases to trimming and J lost 5 bases, with 5 bases between them. From germline, CDR1 is SGHRS and CDR2 YFSETQ. The CDR3 consists of 12 residues. CDR3 nucleotides: TGCGCCAGCAGCTTGGCGGCCGAGACCCAGTACTTC. Amino acids: CASSLAAETQYF.

The V and J genes are TRBV9 and TRBJ2-1, with 8 bases aligning to TRBD2. The CDR3 is 16 amino acids. With 0 bases clipped from V and 0 bases from J, the junction kept 2 bases outside the gene matches. CDR1 is SGDLS, CDR2 YYNGEE, per germline. CDR3 nucleotide sequence: TGTGCCAGCAGCGTAGTTGGGACTAGCTCCTACAATGAGCAGTTCTTC. It yields the protein CASSVVGTSSYNEQFF.

The J gene is TRBJ2-7, the V gene TRBV28; 7 bases agree with TRBD2. The CDR3 is made up of 14 amino acids. Germline lookup yields CDR1 MDHEN and CDR2 SYDVKM. Trimming removed 2 bases from V and 9 bases from J; junction bases left unmatched: 10. The CDR3 DNA reads TGTGCCAGCAGTTTAACTAGCGCGAGCCAGGCGCAGTACTTC. Protein: CASSLTSASQAQYF.

V gene TRBV19 combines with J gene TRBJ2-3, with D unclear. Germline CDR1 LNHDA, CDR2 SQIVND (reference sequence). CDR3 size: 12 residues. V lost 5 bases, J lost 2 bases, and 5 bases lay in between. The CDR3 region has the DNA TGTGCCAGTAGTGTCGCCACAGATACGCAGTATTTT. Its translation: CASSVATDTQYF.

V gene TRBV19 combines with J gene TRBJ1-1; D gene unclear. CDR1 and CDR2 from the germline V gene are LNHDA and SQIVND (reference sequence). The CDR3 is made up of 15 amino acids. V was pared by 6 bases and J by 0 bases, with 14 bases between. In DNA, the CDR3 is TGTGCCAGTAGCATGCGAAGGGTGGTGAACACTGAAGCTTTCTTT. Residues: CASSMRRVVNTEAFF.

The chain carries TRBV5-1 and TRBJ1-3; D is ambiguous. Germline assignment: CDR1 SGHRS and CDR2 YFSETQ. The V gene lost 4 bases and the J gene lost 4 bases, with 15 bases spanning the gap. This CDR3 spans 15 amino acids. CDR3: CASSLKGPEGNTIYF. CDR3 sequence (DNA): TGCGCCAGCAGCCTGAAGGGTCCCGAAGGAAACACCATATATTTT. The whole variable domain, filled in from reference TRBV5-1 and TRBJ1-3, reads KAGVTQTPRYLIKTRGQQVTLSCSPISGHRSVSWYQQTPGQGLQFLFEYFSETQRNKGNFPGRFSGRQFSNSRSEMNVSTLELGDSALYLCASSLKGPEGNTIYFGEGSWLTVV.

The V and J genes are TRBV4-1 and TRBJ2-4, with D possibly being TRBD2 (6 bases). Germline CDR1 and CDR2: MGHRA and YSYEKL. CDR3 length: 15 amino acids. Deletions cut 7 bases from V and 4 bases from J, with 17 bases between. In nucleotides, the CDR3 is TGCGCCAGCACCCGGCTAGTGGGAGGAAAAAACATTCAGTACTTC. Translation: CASTRLVGGKNIQYF.